This T cell receptor beta chain was documented in a study of control samples from healthy donors and cancer patients. Germline V gene sequence: CDR1 WSHSY, CDR2 SAAADI. The CDR3 has 18 amino acids. V shed 5 bases and J 5 bases; nucleotides not matched to a gene: 14. Method: immunoSEQ multiplex PCR; TCRdb's copy keeps in-frame clones and lacks some. The data contain 260,000 or so clones, around 80% of them singletons. The sequenced sample was PBMCs. The clonotype comes from a woman aged 55-70 years with lung cancer. This sequence joins TRBV10-2 and TRBJ2-2; the match to TRBD2 covers 10 bases. CDR3 bases: TGCGCCAGCAGTTGGGCTAGCGGGGGCCCGGGTGGAACCGGGGAGCTGTTTTTT. Translated, it gives CASSWASGGPGGTGELFF.